The 2 T cell receptor beta chains reported below all come from one sample, sequenced in a study of vaccination and CD4 T cells after COVID-19. Noted treatment: approximately 9-day PBMC culture with coronavirus spike peptide pools or control peptides (ViraFEST assay). At the Johns Hopkins FTIC core, DNA taken from cultured CD4+ T cells was sequenced by way of the Oncomine TCR Beta short-read assay. One entry per CDR3 protein, called by TCRdb with MiXCR from the PCR reads. The table has 4,000 to 5,000 distinct CDR3 sequences, less than 20% seen once. These receptors have no known antigen. The specimen sequenced was CD4+ T cells from blood, cultured in vitro. The receptors derive from a human donor who had recovered from COVID-19.

J is TRBJ1-2 and V is TRBV6-1; D call uncertain. V lost 7 bases and J lost 7, with 16 bases in between. Per germline, CDR1 MNHNS and CDR2 SASEGT. This CDR3 is built from 13 residues. The CDR3 DNA reads TGTGCCAGCAATGAGGGTGATATGGGTGGCTACACCTTC. Translated, it gives CASNEGDMGGYTF.

V and J are TRBV11-2 and TRBJ2-1; 10 bases match TRBD1. This CDR3 contains 16 residues. Germline CDR1 is SGHAT and CDR2 is FQNNGV. Trimming took 2 bases from V and 5 from J; bases not matched to a gene: 6. The DNA of the CDR3 is TGTGCCAGCAGCTTACTGGGGGACAGGGGAAACAATGAGCAGTTCTTC. Translating it yields CASSLLGDRGNNEQFF.